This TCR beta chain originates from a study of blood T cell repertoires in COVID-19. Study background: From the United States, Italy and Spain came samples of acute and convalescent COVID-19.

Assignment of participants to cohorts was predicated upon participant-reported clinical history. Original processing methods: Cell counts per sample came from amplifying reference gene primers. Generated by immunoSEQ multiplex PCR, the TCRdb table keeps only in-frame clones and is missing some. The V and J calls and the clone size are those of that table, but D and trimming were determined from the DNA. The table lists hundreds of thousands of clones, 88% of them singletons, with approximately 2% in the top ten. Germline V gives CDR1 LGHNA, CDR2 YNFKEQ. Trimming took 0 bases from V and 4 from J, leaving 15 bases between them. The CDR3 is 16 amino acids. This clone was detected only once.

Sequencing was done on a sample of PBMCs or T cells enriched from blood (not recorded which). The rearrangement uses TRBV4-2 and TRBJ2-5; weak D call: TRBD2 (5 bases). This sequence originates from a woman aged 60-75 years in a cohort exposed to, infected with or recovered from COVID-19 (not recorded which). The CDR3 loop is CASSQEASSGSETQYF. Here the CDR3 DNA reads TGTGCCAGCAGCCAAGAGGCCAGCTCGGGGTCAGAGACCCAGTACTTC.